This TCR beta chain was identified in a study of T cell repertoires in cytomegalovirus infection. This clonotype was picked up many times. What it binds is unknown. Trimming pared 5 bases from V and 0 bases from J, leaving 11 bases between. Germline CDR1 and CDR2: SGHVS and FQNEAQ. CDR3 length: 14 amino acids. In TCRdb, the reads were re-called with MiXCR into one record per CDR3 protein. Of around 540,000 distinct CDR3 sequences in the sample, 33% were seen once. General study results and limits: Carriers of CMV plus the relevant HLA were identified by cumulative public TCR beta family frequency. Dominating the ex vivo response were HLA-C-restricted CMV-specific TCR beta clonotypes.

The input for sequencing was cultured PBMCs, taken from culture after CMV antigen stimulation. The sequence derives from a human donor in good health (CMV status not recorded). Some clones in this sample may be carry-over from other donors' samples. The chain couples TRBV7-8 to TRBJ2-7, with D hard to call. The CDR3 bases are TGTGCCAGCAGCCCCCGGATCAGCTCCTACGAGCAGTACTTC. This encodes CASSPRISSYEQYF.